Shown below are 31 T cell receptor beta chains from a single sample sequenced in a study of shared clonotypes between healthy human individuals. Sequencing was performed with immunoSEQ multiplex PCR; in TCRdb, only in-frame clones are kept and a portion is missing. The data contain millions of clones, 95% of them seen just once; the ten biggest clones take up under 0.15%. The sequenced sample consisted of naive CD4+ T cells sorted from blood. Indicated subset: CD45RA+ positively selected. These receptors were obtained from a man in his late teens or twenties in good health.

The genes are TRBV28 and TRBJ1-2, with 7 bases identical to TRBD1. Germline-derived CDR1 and CDR2 are MDHEN and SYDVKM. The CDR3 runs 13 residues. J gave up 3 bases and V 5 bases, and 3 bases lay outside the gene matches. DNA for the CDR3: TGTGCCAGCAGTCCCGGACAGGACTATGGCTACACCTTC. Amino acids: CASSPGQDYGYTF.

The rearrangement links TRBV19 to TRBJ2-5; D assignment may be TRBD1 or TRBD2 (5 bases each). The germline gives CDR1 LNHDA, CDR2 SQIVND (reference sequence). The ends were cut back, 3 bases at V and 2 bases at J, with 13 bases in the middle. This CDR3 is built from 15 residues. CDR3 nucleotide sequence: TGTGCCAGTAGTATTATCGGGACGCCTCAAGAGACCCAGTACTTC. Protein: CASSIIGTPQETQYF.

The CDR3 nucleotides are TGCGCCAGCAGCTTTATAGCGGGAGGGTACAATGAGCAGTTCTTC. Its translation is CASSFIAGGYNEQFF. The chain joins TRBV5-1 to TRBJ2-1; 11 bases are a match to TRBD2. After removal of 2 bases from V and 4 bases from J, the junction contained 2 bases not matched to a gene. Germline assignment: CDR1 SGHRS and CDR2 YFSETQ. CDR3 length equals 15 residues.

The chain recombines TRBV7-9 with TRBJ2-7; 8 bases fit TRBD2. Unmatched junction bases numbered 7, after V lost 2 bases and J lost 7 bases. The V gene's germline CDR1 is SEHNR and CDR2 FQNEAQ (reference sequence). The CDR3 totals 14 residues. In DNA, the CDR3 is TGTGCCAGCAGCTTACCGGGAGGGCCAAGGGAGCAGTACTTC. As protein: CASSLPGGPREQYF.

Concerning this clone: Other DNA sequences in this sample translate to the same CDR3. The chain recombines TRBV18 with TRBJ1-3, with TRBD1 matching 10 bases. The CDR3 covers 16 residues. J gave up 3 bases and V 4 bases, and 6 bases lay outside the gene matches. The germline gives CDR1 KGHSH, CDR2 LQKENI. DNA of the CDR3: TGTGCCAGCTCACGAACCGGGACAGGGGATGGAAACACCATATATTTT. It translates to CASSRTGTGDGNTIYF.

In its sample, this clone was seen many times. The chain links TRBV9 to TRBJ1-4; D may be TRBD1 (5 bases). Trimming cost V 3 bases and J 4 bases, with 10 bases left between them. This CDR3 is 14 amino acids long. Looked up from germline, CDR1 is SGDLS and CDR2 is YYNGEE. The CDR3 nucleotides read TGTGCCAGCAGCGGGGACGGACTTAATGAAAAACTGTTTTTT. Translating it yields CASSGDGLNEKLFF. Using reference TRBV9 and TRBJ1-4 for the parts outside the CDR3, the full variable domain is DSGVTQTPKHLITATGQRVTLRCSPRSGDLSVYWYQQSLDQGLQFLIQYYNGEERAKGNILERFSAQQFPDLHSELNLSSLELGDSALYFCASSGDGLNEKLFFGSGTQLSVL.

The chain joins TRBV5-3 to TRBJ1-1, with D tentatively TRBD1 (6 bases). Being an ORF, TRBV5-3 has a function that is uncertain. The CDR3 consists of 15 residues. Trimming left V 0 bases short and J 9 bases short, with 18 bases between. In nucleotides, the CDR3 is TGTGCCAGAAGCTTGGACGGGACAAGGGAAAAACAAGCTTTCTTT. Protein sequence: CARSLDGTREKQAFF.

The V call is TRBV12-2, the J call TRBJ2-3; TRBD2 was called by the table and not checked on the DNA. TRBV12-2 constitutes a pseudogene. This CDR3 spans 19 amino acids. The CDR3 loop reads CASRFSGRNPLPCTDTQYF. The CDR3 DNA follows: TGTGCAAGTCGCTTTAGCGGGAGAAATCCCCTCCCCTGCACAGATACGCAGTATTTT.

The V gene is TRBV2, the J gene TRBJ2-1; 11 bases match TRBD2. J was trimmed by 6 bases and V by 0 bases; bases with no gene match: 1. There are 15 residues in the CDR3. Per the germline V gene, CDR1 is SNHLY and CDR2 is FYNNEI. The CDR3 sequence is CASSEASGRANEQFF. CDR3 sequence (DNA): TGTGCCAGCAGTGAAGCTAGCGGGAGGGCCAATGAGCAGTTCTTC.

Comment on this clone: Other DNA sequences within the sample encode an identical CDR3. The rearrangement joins TRBV6-1 to TRBJ2-3; TRBD1 matches 9 bases. Germline V gene lookup returns CDR1 MNHNS and CDR2 SASEGT. J was trimmed by 1 base and V by 4 bases; bases with no gene match: 3. The CDR3 extends over 15 amino acids. CDR3 bases: TGTGCCAGCAGTGGACAGGGGGGAGGCACAGATACGCAGTATTTT. Translating it yields CASSGQGGGTDTQYF.

The rearrangement links TRBV5-5 to TRBJ1-2; D gene uncertain. The CDR3 loop spans 12 amino acids. Germline assignment: CDR1 SGHKS and CDR2 YYEKEE (reference sequence). V was shortened by 2 bases and J by 8 bases, with 10 bases between the two germline ends. The CDR3 DNA sequence: TGTGCCAGCAGCTTTTCTGCCCACGGCTACACCTTC. It translates to CASSFSAHGYTF. Supplemented by reference TRBV5-5 and TRBJ1-2, the full variable domain reads DAGVTQSPTHLIKTRGQQVTLRCSPISGHKSVSWYQQVLGQGPQFIFQYYEKEERGRGNFPDRFSARQFPNYSSELNVNALLLGDSALYLCASSFSAHGYTFGSGTRLTVV.

This clone was picked up one time. The V and J genes are TRBV5-4 and TRBJ2-1; 7 bases match TRBD2. The junction had 6 bases not matched to a gene; V was cut back by 0 bases and J by 3 bases. Germline V gene lookup returns CDR1 SGHNT and CDR2 YYREEE (reference sequence). This CDR3 has 16 amino acids. The CDR3 protein is CASSLEVGTIYNEQFF. The CDR3 coding sequence is TGTGCCAGCAGCTTGGAAGTTGGGACTATCTACAATGAGCAGTTCTTC.

As concerns this clone: Other DNA sequences within the sample encode an identical CDR3. The gene calls are TRBV11-2 and TRBJ2-5; D is ambiguous. Looked up from germline, CDR1 is SGHAT and CDR2 is FQNNGV. The CDR3 extends over 12 amino acids. The V gene lost 2 bases and the J gene lost 3 bases, with 4 bases spanning the gap. In nucleotides, the CDR3 is TGTGCCAGCAGCTTAATGGAAGAGACCCAGTACTTC. Its protein product is CASSLMEETQYF. The full variable domain, its missing parts supplied by reference TRBV11-2 and TRBJ2-5, is EAGVAQSPRYKIIEKRQSVAFWCNPISGHATLYWYQQILGQGPKLLIQFQNNGVVDDSQLPKDRFSAERLKGVDSTLKIQPAKLEDSAVYLCASSLMEETQYFGPGTRLLVL.

The chain recombines TRBV4-3 with TRBJ2-7; TRBD2 matches 9 bases. There are 21 residues in the CDR3. Trimming at V came to 0 bases and at J to 0 bases, leaving 18 bases not matched to a gene. The V gene's germline CDR1 is LGHNA and CDR2 YSLEER. As DNA, the CDR3 is TGCGCCAGCAGCCAAGATGGGCCCGGCCCTCGGTTTAGCGGGAGCTCCTACGAGCAGTACTTC. It encodes CASSQDGPGPRFSGSSYEQYF.

This chain joins TRBV29-1 and TRBJ2-7; D tentatively fits TRBD1 or TRBD2 (6 bases each). Trimming cost V 4 bases and J 1 base, with 14 bases left between them. This CDR3 has 14 residues. The germline V gene encodes CDR1 SQVTM and CDR2 ANQGSEA. In DNA, the CDR3 is TGCAGCGTTGCCGAGGGGGGCGGATCCTACGAGCAGTACTTC. It translates to CSVAEGGGSYEQYF.

Comment on this clone: A much larger clone lies a single base off, so this may be a read error. This CDR3 is also generated by other DNA sequences in the sample. In DNA form, the CDR3 reads TGTGCCAGCAGTTTAACGGTGAACACTGAAGCTTTCTTT. It yields the protein CASSLTVNTEAFF. The V call is TRBV27, the J call TRBJ1-1, with D unresolved. Trimming cost V 2 bases and J 0 bases, with 4 bases left between them. CDR1 is MNHEY, CDR2 SMNVEV, per germline (reference sequence). The CDR3 loop spans 13 amino acids.

V and J are TRBV9 and TRBJ1-1; D is possibly TRBD1 (5 bases). CDR3 length equals 14 residues. Trimming pared 3 bases from V and 7 bases from J, leaving 16 bases between. CDR1 and CDR2 from the germline V gene are SGDLS and YYNGEE. The DNA of the CDR3 is TGTGCCAGCAGCGAAGGATCAGGGAAGGTTGAAGCTTTCTTT. Its translation is CASSEGSGKVEAFF.

The rearrangement links TRBV6-5 to TRBJ2-1; D not certain. The CDR3 consists of 14 residues. Germline assignment: CDR1 MNHEY and CDR2 SVGAGI. V lost 5 bases and J 2 bases, leaving 10 bases between the germline ends. The DNA for the CDR3 is TGTGCCAGCAGTAGCCCCGGCACCTACAATGAGCAGTTCTTC. It is translated as CASSSPGTYNEQFF.

This sequence joins TRBV9 and TRBJ2-3; 7 bases align to TRBD1. The CDR3 consists of 14 residues. J was trimmed by 5 bases and V by 3 bases; bases with no gene match: 6. The germline V gene has CDR1 SGDLS and CDR2 YYNGEE. Written as DNA, the CDR3 is TGTGCCAGCAGCGGAGAACAGGGGATAGATACGCAGTATTTT. It codes for CASSGEQGIDTQYF.

The CDR3 region is CASSPGTHSSYEQYF. CDR3 DNA sequence: TGTGCCAGCAGTCCAGGGACTCACAGCTCCTACGAGCAGTACTTC. The V call is TRBV6-1, the J call TRBJ2-7; perhaps TRBD2 as D (6 bases). V was cut by 5 bases and J by 0 bases, with 14 bases left in between. This CDR3 is 15 amino acids long. Germline CDR1 reads MNHNS; CDR2 reads SASEGT.

For this clone: The identical CDR3 is also encoded by other nucleotide sequences in the sample. This chain uses TRBV28 with TRBJ1-5; D perhaps matches TRBD1 (5 bases). Germline loops: CDR1 MDHEN, CDR2 SYDVKM. This CDR3 contains 13 residues. V was shortened by 6 bases and J by 5 bases, with 11 bases between the two germline ends. The CDR3 sequence is CASRGQGDQPQHF. The CDR3 DNA reads TGTGCCAGCAGGGGGCAGGGAGATCAGCCCCAGCATTTT.

The DNA of the CDR3 is TGCAGCGTTGTTGCGGGAACCACCGGGGAGCTGTTTTTT. Translated, it gives CSVVAGTTGELFF. V is TRBV29-1 and J is TRBJ2-2; a possible D gene is TRBD2 (6 bases). From germline, CDR1 is SQVTM and CDR2 ANQGSEA. Trimming took 4 bases from V and 4 from J, leaving 10 bases between them. The CDR3 contains 13 residues.

The rearrangement links TRBV29-1 to TRBJ1-2, with D perhaps matching TRBD1 (5 bases). The V end was cut by 6 bases, the J end by 7 bases, with 21 bases between. The CDR3 is 14 amino acids. The germline CDR1 and CDR2 sequences are SQVTM and ANQGSEA. The CDR3 bases are TGCAGCGTCCAAAAGTCCGCAGGGACCGGTGGCTACACCTTC. It yields the protein CSVQKSAGTGGYTF. The full variable domain, with the rest looked up from reference TRBV29-1 and TRBJ1-2, is SAVISQKPSRDICQRGTSLTIQCQVDSQVTMMFWYRQQPGQSLTLIATANQGSEATYESGFVIDKFPISRPNLTFSTLTVSNMSPEDSSIYLCSVQKSAGTGGYTFGSGTRLTVV.

The chain recombines TRBV6-1 with TRBJ1-2; 9 nucleotides match TRBD1. This CDR3 contains 15 residues. Trimming removed 7 bases from V and 2 bases from J; junction bases left unmatched: 8. The germline gives CDR1 MNHNS, CDR2 SASEGT. CDR3 coding DNA: TGTGCCAGCACCAGAATCGGGACAGGGAACTATGGCTACACCTTC. This encodes CASTRIGTGNYGYTF.

The chain employs TRBV5-8 and TRBJ1-3; a possible D gene is TRBD1 (5 bases). This CDR3 is 15 amino acids long. Trimming took 0 bases from V and 2 from J, leaving 9 bases between them. Germline V gives CDR1 SGHTS, CDR2 YDEGEE. The CDR3 here is CASSLDWGAGNTIYF. Written as DNA, the CDR3 is TGTGCCAGCAGCTTGGACTGGGGGGCTGGAAACACCATATATTTT.

The chain employs TRBV2 and TRBJ1-2; weak D call: TRBD1 (5 bases). The V gene lost 0 bases and the J gene lost 5 bases, with 10 bases spanning the gap. Germline CDR1 is SNHLY and CDR2 is FYNNEI. The CDR3 runs 14 residues. For the CDR3, the DNA is TGTGCCAGCAGTGAAGCCCAGGGACGTTATGGCTACACCTTC. Residues: CASSEAQGRYGYTF.

The chain is built from TRBV18 and TRBJ2-7, with D perhaps TRBD2 (5 bases). The CDR3 covers 16 residues. V lost 0 bases to trimming and J lost 7 bases, with 19 bases between them. Germline lookup yields CDR1 KGHSH and CDR2 LQKENI. The CDR3 coding sequence is TGTGCCAGCTCACCACCTAATCGGGAAGGGTTGAGAGAGCAGTACTTC. Encoded protein: CASSPPNREGLREQYF.

The CDR3 sequence is CASSAGGNYNEQFF. The CDR3 DNA follows: TGCGCCAGCTCAGCGGGAGGGAACTACAATGAGCAGTTCTTC. The chain couples TRBV5-1 to TRBJ2-1; TRBD2 aligns across 10 bases. With V trimmed by 7 bases and J by 3 bases, 4 bases remained unmatched. CDR3 length: 14 amino acids. From germline, CDR1 is SGHRS and CDR2 YFSETQ.

The sample holds many counts of this clone. This chain links TRBV6-5 with TRBJ2-7; D might be TRBD1 or TRBD2, each matching 5 bases. The CDR3 has 14 residues. Trimming shortened V by 2 bases and J by 6 bases, and 14 bases separated the two germline ends. CDR1 MNHEY and CDR2 SVGAGI come from the germline V gene. CDR3 in amino acids: CASSYDGGLGEQYF. In nucleotides, the CDR3 is TGTGCCAGCAGTTACGATGGGGGATTAGGCGAGCAGTACTTC.

The chain is built from TRBV11-2 and TRBJ1-6, with TRBD1 matching over 8 bases. Germline V gene sequence: CDR1 SGHAT, CDR2 FQNNGV. The ends lost 5 bases at V and 5 bases at J; junction bases unmatched: 8. This CDR3 spans 16 amino acids. The CDR3 region is CASSNRDRLDNSPLHF. In DNA form, the CDR3 reads TGTGCCAGCAGCAACCGGGACAGGCTTGATAATTCACCCCTCCACTTT.

This chain joins TRBV2 and TRBJ2-7, with D unresolved. This CDR3 contains 13 residues. The germline V gene has CDR1 SNHLY and CDR2 FYNNEI. V shed 8 bases and J shed 1 base, with 12 bases lying between them. CDR3 region: CASLPTNSYEQYF. DNA of the CDR3: TGTGCCAGCCTCCCCACTAATTCCTACGAGCAGTACTTC.